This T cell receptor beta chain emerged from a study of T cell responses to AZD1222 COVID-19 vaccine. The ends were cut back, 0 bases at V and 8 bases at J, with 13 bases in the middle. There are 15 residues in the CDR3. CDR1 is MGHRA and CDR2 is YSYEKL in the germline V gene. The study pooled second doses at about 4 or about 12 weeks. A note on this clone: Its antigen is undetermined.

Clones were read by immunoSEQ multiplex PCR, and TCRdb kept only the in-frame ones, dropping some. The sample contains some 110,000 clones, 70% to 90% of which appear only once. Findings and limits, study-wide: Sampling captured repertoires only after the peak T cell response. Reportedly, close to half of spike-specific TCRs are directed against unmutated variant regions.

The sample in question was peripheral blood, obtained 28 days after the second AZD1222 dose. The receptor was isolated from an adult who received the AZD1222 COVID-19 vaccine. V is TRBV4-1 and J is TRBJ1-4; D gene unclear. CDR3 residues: CASSQDWPFGEKLFF. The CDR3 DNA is TGCGCCAGCAGCCAAGATTGGCCGTTCGGCGAAAAACTGTTTTTT.